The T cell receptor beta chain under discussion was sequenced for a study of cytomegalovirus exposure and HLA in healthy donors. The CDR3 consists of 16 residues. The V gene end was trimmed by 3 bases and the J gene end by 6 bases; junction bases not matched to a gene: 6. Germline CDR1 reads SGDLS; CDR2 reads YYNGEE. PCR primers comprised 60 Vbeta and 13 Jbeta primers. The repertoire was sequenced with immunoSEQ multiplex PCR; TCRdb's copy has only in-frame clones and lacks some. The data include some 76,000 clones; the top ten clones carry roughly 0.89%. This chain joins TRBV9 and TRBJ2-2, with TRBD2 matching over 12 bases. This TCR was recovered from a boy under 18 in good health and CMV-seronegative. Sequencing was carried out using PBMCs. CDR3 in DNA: TGTGCCAGCAGCGCTCCTAGCGGGGGGGTATCCGGGGAGCTGTTTTTT. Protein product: CASSAPSGGVSGELFF.